This T cell receptor beta chain derives from a study of blood T cell repertoires in COVID-19. Study details: Acute and convalescent COVID-19 specimens originated in the United States, Italy and Spain. Sample material is recorded as cDNA or gDNA derived from T cells, B-cell-depleted T cells, or PBMCs.

This CDR3 contains 14 residues. V dropped 6 bases and J dropped 0 bases, with 9 bases sitting between them. The V gene's germline CDR1 is MNHEY and CDR2 SVGAGI. Authors' methods: Amplification of reference gene primers was used by the study to estimate nucleated cell counts. Method: immunoSEQ multiplex PCR; TCRdb's copy keeps in-frame clones and lacks some. D and trimming come from the DNA, and the V and J calls and clone size come from that table. The sample lists tens of thousands of clones, 88% seen once, with 4% to 5.5% in the top ten. The sample taken for sequencing was peripheral blood. The receptor comes from a human donor in a cohort sampled during active COVID-19. The rearrangement joins TRBV6-5 to TRBJ1-3; D not resolved. The CDR3 DNA reads TGTGCCAGCAGACGCACTCGCTCTGGAAACACCATATATTTT. Protein sequence: CASRRTRSGNTIYF.